This TCR beta chain was recovered during a study of blood T cell repertoires in COVID-19. Which cohort a participant joined came from the clinical history participants gave. The CDR3 length is 13 residues. From germline, CDR1 is LGHDT and CDR2 YNNKEL (reference sequence). V was shortened by 3 bases and J by 6 bases, with 11 bases between the two germline ends. Source study methods: Amplifying reference gene primers gave estimates of nucleated cell counts. TCRdb's copy holds only in-frame clones and misses some; the assay was immunoSEQ multiplex PCR. Clone size and the V and J calls come from that table; the DNA yielded D and trimming. Among about 220,000 clones listed, 82% were seen once.

This TCR was sampled from a woman aged 55-75 years who had recovered from COVID-19. The chain links TRBV3-1 (or the pseudogene TRBV3-2) to TRBJ1-2; perhaps TRBD1 as D (5 bases). The sequencing sample was made of PBMCs or T cells enriched from blood (not recorded which). As DNA, the CDR3 is TGTGCCAGCAGCCACGATTGGGGGGATGGCTACACCTTC. This codes for CASSHDWGDGYTF.